The 13 T cell receptor beta chains presented below share a single source sample, sequenced in a study of Ad26.COV2.S vaccination and SARS-CoV-2 variants. Treatment noted: approximately 18 received Ad26.COV2.S at low or high dose, single or two shots; about 5 received placebo; per-sample allocation not given. Sampling was performed 63 days after the first vaccine or placebo injection. The protocol was immunoSEQ multiplex PCR, while the TCRdb copy is restricted to in-frame clones and leaves out a portion. The sample holds around 450,000 clones; approximately 89% are singletons and the top ten take approximately 2.5%. The sample consisted of peripheral blood, taken in a trial of Ad26.COV2.S vaccine versus placebo. The source is a person between 18 and 60 years old who received the Ad26.COV2.S COVID-19 vaccine or a placebo.

The chain couples TRBV7-8 to TRBJ2-1, with TRBD1 matching over 9 bases. Germline assignment: CDR1 SGHVS and CDR2 FQNEAQ. This CDR3 region has 15 residues. V shed 2 bases and J 6 bases; nucleotides not matched to a gene: 5. The CDR3 here is CASSLWTGVVNEQFF. The CDR3 DNA reads as TGTGCCAGCAGCTTATGGACAGGGGTCGTCAATGAGCAGTTCTTC.

The rearrangement joins TRBV18 to TRBJ1-2; D gene uncertain. Between the trimmed V and J ends, which lost 5 bases and 1 base, there was a span of 11 bases. This CDR3 is 14 amino acids long. Germline CDR1 and CDR2: KGHSH and LQKENI. The CDR3 region is CASSDAGFNYGYTF. In DNA form, the CDR3 reads TGTGCCAGCTCAGATGCGGGGTTTAACTATGGCTACACCTTC.

The chain links TRBV28 to TRBJ2-7; 8 bases fit TRBD1. The CDR3 sequence is 14 residues long. J gave up 4 bases and V 5 bases, and 7 bases lay outside the gene matches. Germline CDR1 and CDR2: MDHEN and SYDVKM. This chain's CDR3 is CASSPQGATYEQYV. As DNA, the CDR3 is TGTGCCAGCAGTCCCCAGGGGGCTACTTACGAGCAGTACGTC.

The chain joins TRBV11-3 to TRBJ2-7; D not certain. Germline CDR1 and CDR2: SGHNT and YENEEA. The CDR3 consists of 13 residues. Trimming took 0 bases from V and 0 from J, leaving 3 bases between them. Written as DNA, the CDR3 is TGTGCCAGCAGCTTAGACTACTCCTACGAGCAGTACTTC. Protein sequence: CASSLDYSYEQYF.

CDR3 sequence: CASKSGDSYEKLFF. In nucleotides, the CDR3 is TGTGCCAGCAAGTCAGGGGATAGTTATGAAAAACTGTTTTTT. The chain is built from TRBV28 and TRBJ1-4; weak D call: TRBD1 (6 bases). This CDR3 spans 14 amino acids. Germline V gives CDR1 MDHEN, CDR2 SYDVKM. The ends were cut back, 7 bases at V and 6 bases at J, with 15 bases in the middle.

The rearrangement links TRBV5-5 to TRBJ2-3; TRBD2 might be the D (5 bases). CDR1 is SGHKS and CDR2 is YYEKEE in the germline V gene (reference sequence). This CDR3 spans 13 amino acids. Trimming removed 1 base at V and 6 bases at J, with 9 bases between. The CDR3 loop is CASSLWGDDTQYF. In DNA form, the CDR3 reads TGTGCCAGCAGCTTGTGGGGAGACGATACGCAGTATTTT. The whole variable domain, filled in from reference TRBV5-5 and TRBJ2-3, reads DAGVTQSPTHLIKTRGQQVTLRCSPISGHKSVSWYQQVLGQGPQFIFQYYEKEERGRGNFPDRFSARQFPNYSSELNVNALLLGDSALYLCASSLWGDDTQYFGPGTRLTVL.

The sample holds a few counts of this clone. This chain links TRBV12-3 or TRBV12-4 with TRBJ1-2; D call uncertain. V shed 4 bases and J shed 2 bases, with 8 bases lying between them. The length of the CDR3 is 13 residues. The DNA of the CDR3 is TGTGCCAGCAGTTCACCGCTGAACTATGGCTACACCTTC. This codes for CASSSPLNYGYTF.

The chain carries TRBV6-6 and TRBJ2-2; 7 positions agree with TRBD1. Trimming cost V 5 bases and J 0 bases; bases outside gene matches: 3. This CDR3 spans 15 amino acids. The V gene's germline CDR1 is MNHNY and CDR2 SVGAGI (reference sequence). CDR3 region: CASSRQGANTGELFF. The CDR3 DNA reads as TGTGCCAGCAGTAGACAGGGCGCGAACACCGGGGAGCTGTTTTTT.

The CDR3 DNA follows: TGTGCCAGCAGCCAAGATAGTAAGTCAGGGTTAAAAGGACCCCTCCACTTT. The encoded protein is CASSQDSKSGLKGPLHF. The chain links TRBV4-2 to TRBJ1-6, with a tentative D call TRBD1 (5 bases). This CDR3 is 17 amino acids long. Germline-derived CDR1 and CDR2 are LGHNA and YNFKEQ. Trimming shortened V by 0 bases and J by 12 bases, and 21 bases separated the two germline ends.

CDR3 DNA: TGTGCCAGTAGTATTCGTCGCGGCGAAGAGACCCAGTACTTC. Translating gives CASSIRRGEETQYF. This rearrangement joins TRBV19 to TRBJ2-5; D not certain. Germline CDR1 is LNHDA and CDR2 is SQIVND (reference sequence). Trimming took 3 bases from V and 3 from J, leaving 11 bases between them. This CDR3 spans 14 amino acids.

This clone came up many times. J is TRBJ2-7 and V is TRBV6-5, with D possibly being TRBD1 (5 bases). Germline V lookup: CDR1 MNHEY, CDR2 SVGAGI. This CDR3 comprises 15 residues. Trimming took 0 bases from V and 2 from J, leaving 11 bases between them. The CDR3 sequence: CASSYSRTQTYEQYF. The DNA for the CDR3 is TGTGCCAGCAGTTACTCCCGGACACAGACCTACGAGCAGTACTTC.

The chain employs TRBV5-1 and TRBJ1-3; a weak D match, TRBD1 (5 bases). Trimming pared 0 bases from V and 2 bases from J, leaving 6 bases between. The CDR3 loop spans 14 amino acids. Germline lookup yields CDR1 SGHRS and CDR2 YFSETQ. Written as DNA, the CDR3 is TGCGCCAGCAGCTTGGGGGGACCTGGAAACACCATATATTTT. Amino acid sequence: CASSLGGPGNTIYF.

This chain uses TRBV27 with TRBJ1-1; 7 bases agree with TRBD1. This CDR3 contains 14 residues. The germline gives CDR1 MNHEY, CDR2 SMNVEV (reference sequence). Trimming at V came to 8 bases and at J to 1 base, leaving 7 bases not matched to a gene. The CDR3 DNA reads TGTGCCAGCGGAATGGACAGGTGGAACACTGAAGCTTTCTTT. This encodes CASGMDRWNTEAFF.